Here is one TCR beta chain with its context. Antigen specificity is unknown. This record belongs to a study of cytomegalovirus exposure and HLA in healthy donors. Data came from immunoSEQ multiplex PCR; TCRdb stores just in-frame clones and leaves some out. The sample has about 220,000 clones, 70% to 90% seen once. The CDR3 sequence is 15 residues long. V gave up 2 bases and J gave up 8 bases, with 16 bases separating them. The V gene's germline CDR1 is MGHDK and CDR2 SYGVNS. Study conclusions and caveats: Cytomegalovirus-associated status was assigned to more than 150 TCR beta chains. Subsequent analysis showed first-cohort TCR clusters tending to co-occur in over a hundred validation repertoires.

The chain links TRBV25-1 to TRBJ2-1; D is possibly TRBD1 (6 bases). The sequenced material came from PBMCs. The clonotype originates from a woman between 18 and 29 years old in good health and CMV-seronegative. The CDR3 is CASSERGSGRHEQFF. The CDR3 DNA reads TGTGCCAGCAGTGAAAGGGGGTCAGGGCGCCATGAGCAGTTCTTC. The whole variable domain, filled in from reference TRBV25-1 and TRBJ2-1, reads EADIYQTPRYLVIGTGKKITLECSQTMGHDKMYWYQQDPGMELHLIHYSYGVNSTEKGDLSSESTVSRIRTEHFPLTLESARPSHTSQYLCASSERGSGRHEQFFGPGTRLTVL.